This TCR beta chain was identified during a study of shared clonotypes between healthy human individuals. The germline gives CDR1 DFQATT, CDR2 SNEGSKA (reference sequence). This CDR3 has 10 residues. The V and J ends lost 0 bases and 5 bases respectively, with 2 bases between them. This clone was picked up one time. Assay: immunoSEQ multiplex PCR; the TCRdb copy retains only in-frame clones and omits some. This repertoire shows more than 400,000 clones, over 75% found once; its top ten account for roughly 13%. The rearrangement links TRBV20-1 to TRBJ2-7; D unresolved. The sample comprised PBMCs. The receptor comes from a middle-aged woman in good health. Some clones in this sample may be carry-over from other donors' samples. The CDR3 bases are TGCAGTGCTAGAGAGGACGAGCAGTACTTC. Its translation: CSAREDEQYF.